This TCR beta chain was profiled in a study of blood T cells in healthy people across ages. General study results and limits: The study found more naive CD4+ cells and higher diversity in long-lived than aged donors.

Alongside a J-beta primer mix, a sample-barcoded 5' primer served in a second PCR lasting roughly 6 to 11 cycles. TCRdb fed the 5' RACE reads into MiXCR, producing one record per CDR3 protein. The profile shows some 1 million distinct CDR3 sequences, 40% to 55% of them singletons. This CDR3 is built from 18 residues. In regard to this clonotype: Its target is unknown.

The sequence derives from a woman aged 55-75 years in good health. Sequencing used blood. This chain uses TRBV21-1 with TRBJ2-7; TRBD1 reflects the table's D call only, with no check against the DNA. TRBV21-1 is termed a pseudogene. The CDR3 spells CASNRRLDRGLSSYEQYF. For the CDR3, the DNA is TGTGCCAGCAATAGGCGCCTTGACAGGGGGCTATCCTCCTACGAGCAGTACTTC.